This T cell receptor beta chain derives from a study of T cells after posttransplantation cyclophosphamide. Study conclusions and caveats: Later post-transplant blood repertoires were often dominated by donor CD8+ memory clones. Recipient CMV seropositivity and CMV reactivation strongly tracked TRB clonality. Blood and skin or GI T cell repertoires showed limited TRB overlap.

The CDR3 spans 14 residues. Between the trimmed V and J ends, which lost 3 bases and 4 bases, there was a span of 10 bases. CDR1 is MNHNY, CDR2 SVGAGI, per germline (reference sequence). Data came from immunoSEQ multiplex PCR; TCRdb stores just in-frame clones and leaves some out. The specimen has roughly 49,000 clones, none found just once. About this clone: The antigen is undetermined.

The receptor was derived from a man aged 40-50 years in good health, CMV-negative, and a related stem cell transplant donor. The rearrangement links TRBV6-6 to TRBJ1-5; TRBD1 is a possible D gene (5 bases). The specimen sequenced was PBMCs. The CDR3 nucleotides are TGTGCCAGCAGTTATATTGCAGGGAATCAGCCCCAGCATTTT. Protein: CASSYIAGNQPQHF.